Listed below are T cell receptor beta chains from one sample, sequenced in a study of identical twins. TCRdb re-analysed the 5' RACE reads in MiXCR, keeping a single row per CDR3 protein. This repertoire shows more than 1.5 million distinct CDR3 sequences, less than 35% found once; its top ten account for 0.25% to 0.3%. What was sequenced was cord blood. The receptors come from a newborn girl in good health. The CDR3 runs from the conserved cysteine through the conserved F or W. D genes are given only for firm matches. Clone size appears in some rows only: once, few, many, or a class for an expanded clone.

cdr3_aa	cdr3_nt	v_call	clone_size	d_call	j_call
CASSPQTSAPRYF	TGTGCCAGCAGCCCGCAGACTAGCGCCCCGCGGTATTTT	TRBV7-9	NA	TRBD2	TRBJ2-3
CASSLVGGGANNEQYF	TGCGCCAGCAGCTTGGTCGGTGGGGGAGCTAACAATGAGCAGTACTTC	TRBV5-1	NA	NA	TRBJ2-5
CSARRQGNTEAFF	TGCAGTGCTAGGCGACAGGGGAACACTGAAGCTTTCTTT	TRBV20-1	many	TRBD1	TRBJ1-1
CASSFWQARNEQYF	TGCGCCAGCAGCTTTTGGCAGGCCAGGAACGAGCAGTACTTC	TRBV5-1	NA	NA	TRBJ2-7
CSAREFSDEQFF	TGCAGTGCTAGAGAGTTTTCCGATGAGCAGTTCTTC	TRBV20-1	NA	NA	TRBJ2-1
CASSSHTGGTEAFF	TGTGCCAGCAGCTCCCATACAGGGGGCACTGAAGCTTTCTTT	TRBV7-6	NA	TRBD1	TRBJ1-1
CASSISGSLNEQFF	TGTGCCAGCAGCATTAGCGGGAGTTTGAATGAGCAGTTCTTC	TRBV5-4	few	TRBD2	TRBJ2-1
CASSKTGLQETQYF	TGTGCCAGCAGCAAAACAGGGTTACAAGAGACCCAGTACTTC	TRBV21-1	NA	NA	TRBJ2-5
CASSPRRSGPYNEQFF	TGTGCCAGCAGCCCTCGAAGGTCTGGACCATACAATGAGCAGTTCTTC	TRBV4-2	NA	NA	TRBJ2-1
CASRTTSGGPYEQYF	TGTGCCAGCAGAACCACTAGCGGGGGTCCCTACGAGCAGTACTTC	TRBV2	NA	TRBD2	TRBJ2-7
CAGSATLGNEQFF	TGTGCCGGCAGTGCCACACTAGGGAATGAGCAGTTCTTC	TRBV2	NA	NA	TRBJ2-1
CASSWGSQETQYF	TGCGCCAGCAGCTGGGGGTCCCAAGAGACCCAGTACTTC	TRBV4-1	few	NA	TRBJ2-5
CSASGGGNSPLHF	TGCAGTGCTAGTGGGGGAGGTAATTCACCCCTCCACTTT	TRBV20-1	few	NA	TRBJ1-6
CASMKTGLVKTQYF	TGTGCCAGCATGAAAACCGGCCTCGTGAAGACCCAGTACTTC	TRBV6-1	NA	NA	TRBJ2-5
CSVGGTGGGYTF	TGCAGCGTTGGAGGGACAGGGGGAGGCTACACCTTC	TRBV29-1	few	TRBD1	TRBJ1-2
CASSDGVNGRAAYNEQYF	TGTGCCAGCAGCGACGGGGTAAATGGCCGGGCCGCCTACAATGAGCAGTACTTC	TRBV9	NA	NA	TRBJ2-5
CASSQQGGYGYTF	TGCGCCAGCAGCCAACAGGGGGGCTATGGCTACACCTTC	TRBV4-1	many	TRBD1	TRBJ1-2
CASSPLAGGKSSYNEQFF	TGTGCCAGCAGCCCACTAGCGGGGGGCAAAAGCTCCTACAATGAGCAGTTCTTC	TRBV7-6	NA	TRBD2	TRBJ2-1
CSAYRGIQNTEAFF	TGCAGCGCCTACAGGGGGATCCAGAACACTGAAGCTTTCTTT	TRBV29-1	NA	TRBD1	TRBJ1-1
CSAPSLYEQYF	TGCAGTGCTCCCTCTCTGTACGAGCAGTACTTC	TRBV20-1	NA	NA	TRBJ2-7
CASSLEVGGSPLHF	TGTGCCAGCAGCTTAGAGGTGGGAGGCTCACCCCTCCACTTT	TRBV7-8	NA	NA	TRBJ1-6
CSAGQGNAYEQYF	TGCAGTGCTGGACAGGGGAACGCCTACGAGCAGTACTTC	TRBV20-1	many	TRBD1	TRBJ2-7
CSARNSGRNYNEQFF	TGCAGTGCTAGAAATAGCGGGAGGAATTACAATGAGCAGTTCTTC	TRBV20-1	NA	TRBD2	TRBJ2-1
CACNYGRGEQYF	TGTGCCTGCAACTATGGACGTGGCGAGCAGTACTTC	TRBV9	many	NA	TRBJ2-7
CAGSPGLAGPDTQYF	TGTGCCGGCTCACCGGGACTAGCGGGGCCAGATACGCAGTATTTT	TRBV18	NA	TRBD2	TRBJ2-3
CSAHRGSMNTEAFF	TGCAGTGCCCACAGGGGTAGCATGAACACTGAAGCTTTCTTT	TRBV20-1	few	TRBD1	TRBJ1-1
CASSQDSGRRSYNEQYF	TGTGCCAGCAGCCAAGATTCGGGGAGGCGCTCCTACAATGAGCAGTACTTC	TRBV3-1	once	NA	TRBJ2-7
CASSPTWLAGVDTQYF	TGTGCCAGCAGTCCGACCTGGCTAGCGGGAGTAGATACGCAGTATTTT	TRBV25-1	few	TRBD2	TRBJ2-3
CAISDLNEQFF	TGTGCCATCAGTGATCTGAATGAGCAGTTCTTC	TRBV10-3	many	NA	TRBJ2-1
CASSPGGQGMDEQFF	TGTGCCAGCAGTCCTGGGGGACAGGGAATGGATGAGCAGTTCTTC	TRBV2	NA	TRBD1	TRBJ2-1
CSARDWGAGTSLTGELFF	TGCAGTGCTAGAGATTGGGGCGCAGGGACTAGCCTAACCGGGGAGCTGTTTTTT	TRBV20-1	NA	TRBD2	TRBJ2-2
CAGTSGRANEQFF	TGCGCCGGTACTAGCGGGAGGGCCAATGAGCAGTTCTTC	TRBV4-1	NA	TRBD2	TRBJ2-1
CASSLYSYHEQFF	TGTGCCAGCAGCTTATATAGTTACCATGAGCAGTTCTTC	TRBV7-9	few	NA	TRBJ2-1
CSARLRLRTGYSPLHF	TGCAGTGCTAGGTTAAGATTGAGGACAGGCTATTCACCCCTCCACTTT	TRBV20-1	few	TRBD1	TRBJ1-6
CASSSSTVEAFF	TGTGCCAGCAGCTCATCCACGGTAGAAGCTTTCTTT	TRBV7-9	few	NA	TRBJ1-1
CASSAGQGVGEQYF	TGTGCCAGCAGTGCGGGACAGGGGGTCGGTGAGCAGTACTTC	TRBV28	NA	TRBD1	TRBJ2-7
CSATRFSTF	TGCAGTGCCACCAGGTTCTCCACCTTC	TRBV20-1	few	NA	TRBJ1-2
CASSIQRDSYEQYF	TGTGCCAGCAGTATTCAGCGGGATAGCTACGAGCAGTACTTC	TRBV12-3/TRBV12-4	many	TRBD2	TRBJ2-7
CSAPGTGNNEQFF	TGCAGTGCTCCCGGGACAGGGAACAATGAGCAGTTCTTC	TRBV20-1	NA	TRBD1	TRBJ2-1
CASRRGLAGRGSTDTQYF	TGTGCCAGCAGGCGGGGACTAGCGGGAAGAGGGAGCACAGATACGCAGTATTTT	TRBV28	few	TRBD2	TRBJ2-3
CASSEGSGPSYNEQFF	TGTGCCAGCAGTGAAGGTAGCGGGCCCTCCTACAATGAGCAGTTCTTC	TRBV6-1	few	TRBD2	TRBJ2-1
CASSQTGGQEDTQYF	TGCGCCAGCAGCCAGACGGGGGGGCAGGAAGATACGCAGTATTTT	TRBV5-1	NA	TRBD2	TRBJ2-3
CASSRGQTRADTQYF	TGTGCCAGCAGCCGGGGACAAACTCGGGCAGATACGCAGTATTTT	TRBV7-9	few	NA	TRBJ2-3
CASSLEGKGNEKLFF	TGCGCCAGCAGCCTGGAAGGGAAGGGAAATGAAAAACTGTTTTTT	TRBV5-1	few	NA	TRBJ1-4
CASSLHTGPTDTQYF	TGCGCCAGCAGCTTGCATACAGGGCCGACAGATACGCAGTATTTT	TRBV5-1	NA	NA	TRBJ2-3
CASSATQGNYGDEQFF	TGCGCCAGCAGCGCAACACAGGGGAACTATGGCGATGAGCAGTTCTTC	TRBV5-1	few	TRBD1	TRBJ2-1
CASSTLTGGAWYEQYF	TGTGCCAGCAGCACCCTTACAGGGGGCGCATGGTACGAGCAGTACTTC	TRBV28	many	TRBD1	TRBJ2-7
CASSSISRGTDTQYF	TGTGCCAGCAGCTCCATATCCAGGGGCACAGATACGCAGTATTTT	TRBV7-8	NA	NA	TRBJ2-3
CSARSGQGTYGYTF	TGCAGTGCTAGATCTGGACAGGGGACTTATGGCTACACCTTC	TRBV20-1	many	TRBD1	TRBJ1-2
CASSPWGGMNTEAFF	TGCGCCAGCAGCCCTTGGGGGGGTATGAACACTGAAGCTTTCTTT	TRBV5-1	NA	NA	TRBJ1-1
CASSVGVPDTQYF	TGCGCCAGCAGTGTGGGCGTCCCAGATACGCAGTATTTT	TRBV5-1	NA	NA	TRBJ2-3
CASSQGPPYGYTF	TGTGCCAGCAGCCAAGGGCCACCCTATGGCTACACCTTC	TRBV3-1	NA	NA	TRBJ1-2
CASSHDRGNRELFF	TGTGCCAGCAGCCATGACAGGGGGAACAGGGAGCTGTTTTTT	TRBV4-2	few	TRBD1	TRBJ2-2
CASSLTPNRNTGELFF	TGTGCCAGCAGTCTGACCCCTAACAGAAACACCGGGGAGCTGTTTTTT	TRBV28	NA	NA	TRBJ2-2
CASSEVGESYEQYF	TGTGCCAGCAGTGAAGTGGGGGAATCCTACGAGCAGTACTTC	TRBV2	many	NA	TRBJ2-7
CASSPISPPRFYEQYF	TGTGCCAGCAGTCCGATTAGCCCTCCGCGTTTCTACGAGCAGTACTTC	TRBV27	NA	NA	TRBJ2-7
CASSQEGLAVTHEQYF	TGTGCCAGCAGCCAAGAGGGGCTAGCGGTGACCCACGAGCAGTACTTC	TRBV3-1	NA	TRBD2	TRBJ2-7
CSAGGGQGGHHSNQPQHF	TGCAGTGCCGGGGGGGGCCAGGGAGGCCATCATAGCAATCAGCCCCAGCATTTT	TRBV20-1	NA	NA	TRBJ1-5
CASSVDGLVDNEQFF	TGTGCCAGCAGCGTAGACGGACTAGTGGACAATGAGCAGTTCTTC	TRBV9	few	TRBD2	TRBJ2-1